Shown below are 12 T cell receptor beta chains from a single sample sequenced in a study of CXCR3-negative and CXCR3-positive naive CD8 T cells. No antigen has been identified for these receptors. The authors made the TRB cDNA libraries by 5' RACE using UMI labels. TCRdb re-called the 5' RACE reads, yielding one record per CDR3 amino acid sequence without DNA. The sample spans roughly 59,000 distinct CDR3 sequences; the ten largest clones claim 0.71%. Notes on the study in general: Naive cells positive for CXCR3 carried more hydrophobic TRB CDR3s than CXCR3-negative ones.

Sequenced sample: naive CXCR3+ CD8+ T cells from blood. Subset meaning: CD45RO-CCR7+CD27+CD95- naive CD8+ T cells expressing CXCR3 (TNR3+). The receptors were sampled from a human donor in good health. Some clones in this sample may be carry-over from other donors' samples.

The rearrangement uses TRBV7-9 and TRBJ1-6; TCRdb gives TRBD1 as the D gene, but with no DNA this cannot be confirmed. CDR1 is SEHNR and CDR2 is FQNEAQ in the germline V gene (reference sequence). This CDR3 region has 19 residues. CDR3 region: CASSLNALQTSSYNSPLHF.

This chain joins TRBV4-2 and TRBJ2-1; TCRdb calls TRBD2, which cannot be checked without DNA. The CDR3 has 16 residues. Germline assignment: CDR1 LGHNA and CDR2 YNFKEQ. The chain's CDR3 is CASSQDDTSGGNEQFF.

The V and J genes are TRBV12-3 or TRBV12-4 and TRBJ1-1; TCRdb selects TRBD1, and the lack of DNA leaves this call unchecked. The CDR3 runs 14 residues. CDR3 in amino acids: CASHPGQRDTEAFF.

The chain joins TRBV19 to TRBJ2-1; the TRBD1 assignment by TCRdb is unverifiable without DNA. This CDR3 has 14 amino acids. From germline, CDR1 is LNHDA and CDR2 SQIVND (reference sequence). The CDR3 is CASSSGQTYNEQFF.

The V and J genes are TRBV7-3 and TRBJ2-1; no DNA is available, so the TRBD2 call from TCRdb remains unchecked. Per germline, CDR1 SGHTA and CDR2 FQGTGA. The CDR3 is made up of 16 amino acids. The CDR3: CASSLIRTRGRNEQFF.

This chain connects TRBV6-5 to TRBJ2-1. Germline lookup yields CDR1 MNHEY and CDR2 SVGAGI. The CDR3 totals 15 residues. The CDR3 region is CASSYSPSPSNEQFF.

The chain links TRBV12-3 or TRBV12-4 to TRBJ1-1; the TRBD1 assignment by TCRdb is unverifiable without DNA. This CDR3 contains 13 residues. CDR3 residues: CASSENYRGLAFF.

V is TRBV2 and J is TRBJ2-2; TCRdb gives TRBD2 as the D gene, but with no DNA this cannot be confirmed. The CDR3 totals 16 residues. Germline V gene data show CDR1 as SNHLY and CDR2 as FYNNEI. This chain's CDR3 is CASSETSGDYTGELFF.

The J gene is TRBJ2-5, the V gene TRBV4-3. The CDR3 has 17 amino acids. Germline-derived CDR1 and CDR2 are LGHNA and YSLEER. The CDR3 protein is CASSQDRSVGSGETQYF.

This CDR3 reads CASSLAGTGIYEQYF. The J gene is TRBJ2-7, the V gene TRBV5-1; lacking DNA, the TRBD1 call made by TCRdb goes unchecked. The CDR3 loop spans 15 amino acids. The germline V gene encodes CDR1 SGHRS and CDR2 YFSETQ.

The J gene is TRBJ1-2, the V gene TRBV28; the D call of TRBD1 rests on TCRdb alone, since no DNA is present to check it. The CDR3 is 17 amino acids. The germline CDR1 and CDR2 sequences are MDHEN and SYDVKM. This chain's CDR3 is CASSFFVDQTGRYGYTF.

J is TRBJ1-4 and V is TRBV4-1; TCRdb gives TRBD1 as the D gene, but with no DNA this cannot be confirmed. This CDR3 has 20 amino acids. Germline loops: CDR1 MGHRA, CDR2 YSYEKL. The CDR3 is CASSQPNPGTGTPTNEKLFF.